Below are 16 T cell receptor beta chains sequenced from a single sample in a study of T cell repertoires in cytomegalovirus infection. Using its own MiXCR run on the reads, TCRdb lists one record per CDR3 protein. The sample includes around 94,000 distinct CDR3 sequences, approximately 15% seen only once; the top ten take 8%. Sequencing was carried out using PBMCs. These receptors originate from a human donor in good health (CMV status not recorded). Some clones in this sample may be carry-over from other donors' samples.

Ten or more counts support this clonotype. This chain joins TRBV7-2 and TRBJ2-1; a possible D gene is TRBD2 (5 bases). V shed 2 bases and J shed 1 base, with 12 bases lying between them. The CDR3 runs 16 residues. Per the germline V gene, CDR1 is SGHTA and CDR2 is FQGNSA. The CDR3 here is CASSLFLDLSYNEQFF. CDR3 bases: TGTGCCAGCAGCTTATTCCTGGACTTATCCTACAATGAGCAGTTCTTC.

This clonotype was detected only a few times. The chain couples TRBV5-4 to TRBJ2-1; maybe TRBD2 (6 bases). Germline CDR1 reads SGHNT; CDR2 reads YYREEE (reference sequence). The ends were cut back, 4 bases at V and 6 bases at J, with 20 bases in the middle. CDR3 length equals 16 residues. CDR3: CASSEDRLDSSNEQFF. CDR3 coding DNA: TGTGCCAGCAGCGAGGACCGACTAGATAGTAGCAATGAGCAGTTCTTC.

The rearrangement joins TRBV3-1 to TRBJ2-1; D is unresolved. The CDR3 spans 13 residues. Per the germline V gene, CDR1 is LGHDT and CDR2 is YNNKEL (reference sequence). Trimming pared 3 bases from V and 10 bases from J, leaving 13 bases between. As DNA, the CDR3 is TGTGCCAGCAGCCACCCCAAAATGAAGGAGCAGTTCTTC. Translation gives CASSHPKMKEQFF.

This clonotype was observed a few times. The gene calls are TRBV29-1 and TRBJ2-7; 8 nucleotides agree with TRBD1. V lost 4 bases, J lost 0 bases, and 8 bases stayed unmatched. Looked up from germline, CDR1 is SQVTM and CDR2 is ANQGSEA. CDR3 length equals 15 residues. The CDR3 nucleotides read TGCAGCGTTGTCGCGGACAGGGCGAGCTCCTACGAGCAGTACTTC. Protein: CSVVADRASSYEQYF.

Ten or more counts support this clonotype. The chain is built from TRBV29-1 and TRBJ2-3, with 9 nucleotides matching TRBD1. J gave up 4 bases and V 8 bases, and 10 bases lay outside the gene matches. The CDR3 is 14 residues long. Germline V gene sequence: CDR1 SQVTM, CDR2 ANQGSEA. This chain's CDR3 is CSTPTGGMADTQYF. DNA of the CDR3: TGCAGCACCCCGACAGGGGGGATGGCAGATACGCAGTATTTT.

The rearrangement links TRBV2 to TRBJ2-5; 10 bases match TRBD2. The CDR3 loop spans 17 amino acids. J was trimmed by 4 bases and V by 8 bases; bases with no gene match: 16. CDR1 and CDR2 (germline): SNHLY, FYNNEI. This CDR3 reads CASERGGTSGEGETQYF. The CDR3 nucleotides read TGTGCCAGCGAGAGGGGCGGCACTAGCGGGGAGGGAGAGACCCAGTACTTC.

This clonotype has a count of ten or more. The rearrangement uses TRBV7-2 and TRBJ2-5, with 9 positions matching TRBD2. Germline V gives CDR1 SGHTA, CDR2 FQGNSA. The CDR3 totals 16 residues. The ends lost 5 bases at V and 7 bases at J; junction bases unmatched: 14. CDR3 in amino acids: CASSVSRAGGPGTQYF. CDR3 bases: TGTGCCAGCAGCGTCTCCCGGGCGGGGGGGCCAGGGACCCAGTACTTC.

The genes are TRBV11-2 and TRBJ2-7; 8 bases are shared with TRBD1. Unmatched junction bases numbered 3, after V lost 4 bases and J lost 4 bases. Per germline, CDR1 SGHAT and CDR2 FQNNGV. This CDR3 has 13 amino acids. The CDR3, as DNA: TGTGCCAGCAGCTCGGACAGGGTATACGAGCAGTACTTC. This encodes CASSSDRVYEQYF.

The chain uses TRBV3-1 and TRBJ2-5; D remains ambiguous. The CDR3 runs to 15 residues. Germline V gene sequence: CDR1 LGHDT, CDR2 YNNKEL (reference sequence). V was trimmed by 5 bases and J by 1 base, leaving 14 bases between them. The CDR3 reads CASSLGPVVQETQYF. The DNA for the CDR3 is TGTGCCAGCAGCTTAGGACCAGTTGTCCAAGAGACCCAGTACTTC.

This clonotype is classed as medium-sized. The DNA for the CDR3 is TGTGCCAGCAGCTTCCCTGGGGAGGCCGGGGAGCTGTTTTTT. Its protein product is CASSFPGEAGELFF. The gene calls are TRBV7-8 and TRBJ2-2; a possible D gene is TRBD2 (6 bases). The V end lost 3 bases, the J end lost 6 bases, and 11 bases lay between the germline ends. CDR3 length: 14 residues. Germline V gene data show CDR1 as SGHVS and CDR2 as FQNEAQ.

Turning to this clonotype: This may be a read error, as it is one base from a much larger clone. The chain has TRBV11-2 and TRBJ1-3; D is possibly TRBD1 (5 bases). The CDR3 has 14 residues. CDR1 is SGHAT, CDR2 FQNNGV, per germline. The CDR3 DNA sequence: TGTGTCAGCAGCGCAGTCGGGGGTAGAAACACCATATATTTT. It specifies CVSSAVGGRNTIYF. Based on the CDR3 plus reference TRBV11-2 and TRBJ1-3, the full variable domain is EAGVAQSPRYKIIEKRQSVAFWCNPISGHATLYWYQQILGQGPKLLIQFQNNGVVDDSQLPKDRFSAERLKGVDSTLKIQPAKLEDSAVYLCVSSAVGGRNTIYFGEGSWLTVV.

The sample holds many counts of this clonotype. The gene calls are TRBV7-2 and TRBJ2-5; 8 bases are a match to TRBD1. Germline trimming cut 4 bases from V and 5 bases from J; bases unmatched to any gene: 6. Germline V gives CDR1 SGHTA, CDR2 FQGNSA. The CDR3 extends over 14 amino acids. This CDR3 reads CASSSGTGEETQYF. The CDR3 DNA reads TGTGCCAGCAGCTCAGGGACAGGCGAGGAGACCCAGTACTTC.

There are many counts of this clonotype. The rearrangement joins TRBV7-2 to TRBJ1-5; D is unresolved. Germline assignment: CDR1 SGHTA and CDR2 FQGNSA. Trimming stripped 2 bases from V and 5 bases from J, with 7 bases between. This CDR3 is built from 13 residues. CDR3 sequence: CASSLSWDQPQHF. CDR3 nucleotides: TGTGCCAGCAGCTTATCATGGGATCAGCCCCAGCATTTT.

By sample share, this clonotype is medium-sized. The chain employs TRBV7-2 and TRBJ1-1, with 8 bases fitting TRBD1. The CDR3 contains 15 residues. Trimming cost V 5 bases and J 1 base; bases outside gene matches: 6. CDR1 is SGHTA, CDR2 FQGNSA, per germline. For the CDR3, the DNA is TGTGCCAGCAGCAGAGCCGGGACAGGGAACACTGAAGCTTTCTTT. This sequence encodes CASSRAGTGNTEAFF.

This clonotype was seen a few times. The V call is TRBV6-2 or TRBV6-3, the J call TRBJ2-6; unclear D gene. Germline CDR1 reads MNHEY; CDR2 reads SVGEGT. V was pared by 2 bases and J by 0 bases, with 5 bases between. The CDR3 is 15 residues long. The CDR3 loop is CASSYDGSGANVLTF. The CDR3 DNA sequence: TGTGCCAGCAGTTACGATGGCTCTGGGGCCAACGTCCTGACTTTC.

By share, this clonotype ranks as medium-sized (0.01 to 0.1%). V gene TRBV28 combines with J gene TRBJ1-2, with TRBD1 matching over 9 bases. Unmatched junction bases numbered 14, after V lost 5 bases and J lost 4 bases. The CDR3 runs to 17 residues. Germline lookup yields CDR1 MDHEN and CDR2 SYDVKM. The CDR3 sequence is CASSPLLQGAGLYGYTF. The CDR3 nucleotides read TGTGCCAGCAGTCCACTTCTACAGGGGGCCGGACTCTATGGCTACACCTTC.